The 16 T cell receptor beta chains listed next were all sequenced from one sample in a study of CD8 T cells in ankylosing spondylitis. TCRdb re-derived calls from the 5' RACE reads in MiXCR, one entry per CDR3 protein. The sample yields around 250,000 distinct CDR3 sequences, 30% to 35% seen once. The sample consisted of blood, either unsorted or a sorted T cell fraction (not recorded which). Receptors originate from a male donor with ankylosing spondylitis or in good health (not recorded which).

V usage is TRBV12-3 or TRBV12-4 and J usage is TRBJ1-6; perhaps TRBD1 as D (5 bases). This CDR3 has 16 residues. Trimming took 7 bases from V and 0 from J, leaving 13 bases between them. The CDR3 loop reads CASTIRGGSYNSPLHF. CDR3 in DNA: TGTGCCAGCACCATACGGGGGGGCTCCTATAATTCACCCCTCCACTTT.

This clonotype was observed a few times. The J gene is TRBJ2-1, the V gene TRBV29-1; the D gene is possibly TRBD1 (5 bases). Between the trimmed V and J ends, which lost 2 bases and 6 bases, there was a span of 14 bases. Germline CDR1 SQVTM, CDR2 ANQGSEA. The length of the CDR3 is 14 residues. CDR3 coding DNA: TGCAGCGTTGAACCCTTTGACAGTCCCAATGAGCAGTTCTTC. Protein product: CSVEPFDSPNEQFF.

This clonotype has more than one count but fewer than ten. V is TRBV12-3 or TRBV12-4 and J is TRBJ2-7; the D gene is possibly TRBD2 (7 bases). The CDR3 totals 14 residues. Trimming pared 7 bases from V and 1 base from J, leaving 14 bases between. The chain's CDR3 is CASNQGGGSYEQYF. DNA of the CDR3: TGTGCCAGCAACCAAGGGGGGGGGTCCTACGAGCAGTACTTC.

In DNA form, the CDR3 reads TGTGCCAGCAGTACGAGTGCACCAGATACGCAGTATTTT. The encoded protein is CASSTSAPDTQYF. The chain joins TRBV12-3 or TRBV12-4 to TRBJ2-3; D is uncertain. The V end was cut by 5 bases, the J end by 4 bases, with 10 bases between. The CDR3 sequence is 13 residues long.

The CDR3 nucleotides read TGTGCCAGCAATGGTCCGGGACGGCATAATTCACCCCTCCACTTT. Its protein product is CASNGPGRHNSPLHF. The chain recombines TRBV11-2 with TRBJ1-6; tentative D call: TRBD1 (5 bases). Per the germline V gene, CDR1 is SGHAT and CDR2 is FQNNGV. This CDR3 comprises 15 residues. Trimming stripped 7 bases from V and 5 bases from J, with 15 bases between.

This chain joins TRBV5-1 and TRBJ1-2; D ambiguous. The ends were cut back, 4 bases at V and 4 bases at J, with 23 bases in the middle. This CDR3 is built from 17 residues. CDR1 is SGHRS and CDR2 is YFSETQ in the germline V gene. CDR3 sequence reads: CASSPGEVSLFSYGYTF. The CDR3 nucleotides are TGCGCCAGCAGCCCCGGGGAGGTCAGCCTGTTCTCCTATGGCTACACCTTC.

There are a few counts of this clonotype. The chain combines TRBV7-2 with TRBJ2-1, with D unclear. V lost 3 bases and J 10 bases, leaving 16 bases between the germline ends. The germline V gene has CDR1 SGHTA and CDR2 FQGNSA. The CDR3 totals 14 residues. The CDR3 is CASSLDGIWMEQFF. For the CDR3, the DNA is TGTGCCAGCAGCTTGGATGGGATTTGGATGGAGCAGTTCTTC.

This chain uses TRBV7-9 with TRBJ2-7, with 7 bases aligning to TRBD1. The CDR3 has 15 residues. Germline V gives CDR1 SEHNR, CDR2 FQNEAQ (reference sequence). The trim removed 5 bases at V and 1 base at J, leaving 8 bases unmatched. The CDR3 sequence: CASSLGPGQSYEQYF. Written as DNA, the CDR3 is TGTGCCAGCAGCCTAGGACCGGGACAGTCCTACGAGCAGTACTTC.

The chain links TRBV18 to TRBJ1-6, with D hard to call. CDR3 length: 18 amino acids. Germline V gene lookup returns CDR1 KGHSH and CDR2 LQKENI. V was cut by 6 bases and J by 2 bases, with 20 bases left in between. The CDR3 DNA sequence: TGTGCCAGCTCCCGAGCCGGGAGGACTATCCCCTATAATTCACCCCTCCACTTT. Its translation: CASSRAGRTIPYNSPLHF.

This CDR3 reads CASSLTGGLRQYF. The CDR3 bases are TGTGCCAGCAGTCTGACAGGGGGCCTACGGCAGTACTTC. The chain couples TRBV12-3 or TRBV12-4 to TRBJ2-7; 10 bases fit TRBD1. The CDR3 covers 13 residues. J gave up 9 bases and V 5 bases, and 7 bases lay outside the gene matches.

The chain combines TRBV20-1 with TRBJ2-1; 13 bases are a match to TRBD2. V lost 6 bases to trimming and J lost 9 bases; unmatched junction nucleotides: 8. This CDR3 is 14 amino acids long. CDR1 and CDR2 (germline): DFQATT, SNEGSKA (reference sequence). This CDR3 reads CSADRTSGGSEQFF. The CDR3 DNA reads as TGCAGTGCCGATAGGACTAGCGGGGGAAGTGAGCAGTTCTTC.

The V call is TRBV29-1, the J call TRBJ2-5; either TRBD1 or TRBD2 may supply D (5 bases each). Germline values: CDR1 SQVTM, CDR2 ANQGSEA. CDR3 length: 13 amino acids. V shed 4 bases and J shed 1 base, with 10 bases lying between them. CDR3 residues: CSVGGGGQETQYF. In DNA, the CDR3 is TGCAGCGTTGGTGGGGGTGGCCAAGAGACCCAGTACTTC. The whole variable domain, filled in from reference TRBV29-1 and TRBJ2-5, reads SAVISQKPSRDICQRGTSLTIQCQVDSQVTMMFWYRQQPGQSLTLIATANQGSEATYESGFVIDKFPISRPNLTFSTLTVSNMSPEDSSIYLCSVGGGGQETQYFGPGTRLLVL.

J is TRBJ1-2 and V is TRBV5-6; D gene uncertain. The CDR3 runs 13 residues. V was clipped by 4 bases and J by 0 bases, with 7 bases between them. CDR1 and CDR2 (germline): SGHDT, YYEEEE. The CDR3 protein is CASSPTTNYGYTF. The CDR3 DNA reads as TGTGCCAGCAGCCCGACAACTAACTATGGCTACACCTTC.

This clonotype has a handful of counts. V and J are TRBV15 and TRBJ2-1; D not resolved. Germline assignment: CDR1 LNHNV and CDR2 YYDKDF (reference sequence). Trimming took off 2 bases at V and 10 bases at J, with 9 bases between the two ends. CDR3 size: 12 residues. The CDR3 reads CATSRQVGEQFF. The CDR3 DNA is TGTGCCACCAGCAGACAGGTTGGGGAGCAGTTCTTC.

This clonotype occurred a few times. The chain carries TRBV20-1 and TRBJ1-2; D call uncertain. CDR3 size: 15 residues. Between the trimmed V and J ends, which lost 0 bases and 2 bases, there was a span of 13 bases. Germline loops: CDR1 DFQATT, CDR2 SNEGSKA (reference sequence). CDR3 residues: CSARDIKAGNYGYTF. DNA of the CDR3: TGCAGTGCTAGAGACATAAAGGCGGGGAACTATGGCTACACCTTC.

A few counts support this clonotype. The rearrangement joins TRBV20-1 to TRBJ2-1, with 10 bases matching TRBD2. This CDR3 is 13 amino acids long. Germline CDR1 DFQATT, CDR2 SNEGSKA (reference sequence). The J segment lost 5 bases and the V segment lost 4 bases, leaving 2 bases of the junction unmatched. CDR3 sequence: CSAIAGGDNEQFF. CDR3 DNA sequence: TGCAGTGCTATAGCGGGGGGTGACAATGAGCAGTTCTTC.